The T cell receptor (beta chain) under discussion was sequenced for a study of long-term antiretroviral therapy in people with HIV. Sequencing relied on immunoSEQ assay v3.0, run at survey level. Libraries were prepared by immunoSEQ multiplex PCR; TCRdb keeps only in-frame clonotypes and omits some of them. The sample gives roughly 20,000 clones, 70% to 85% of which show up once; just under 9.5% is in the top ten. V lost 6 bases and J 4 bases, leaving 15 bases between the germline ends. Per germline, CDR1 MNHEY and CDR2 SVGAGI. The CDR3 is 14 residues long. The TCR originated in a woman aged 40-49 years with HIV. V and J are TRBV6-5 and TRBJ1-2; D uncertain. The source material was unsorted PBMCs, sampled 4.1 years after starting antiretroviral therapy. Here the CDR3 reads CASSLGREAYGYTF. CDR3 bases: TGTGCCAGCAGCCTGGGAAGGGAGGCCTATGGCTACACCTTC.